The 2 T cell receptor beta chains below come from one sample, sequenced in a study of blood T cell repertoires in COVID-19. Profiling relied on immunoSEQ multiplex PCR, and the TCRdb table lists in-frame clones only, not all of them. The table includes about 230,000 clones, approximately 84% detected once. What was sequenced was PBMCs or T cells enriched from blood (not recorded which). Source of these receptors: a man younger than 30 who had recovered from COVID-19.

The rearrangement links TRBV27 to TRBJ1-2, with TRBD1 matching 9 bases. Per germline, CDR1 MNHEY and CDR2 SMNVEV (reference sequence). The CDR3 runs to 14 residues. Trimming took 8 bases from V and 9 from J; bases not matched to a gene: 13. CDR3 bases: TGTGCCAGCGTTAAGACGGGACAGGGCTTCAGCTACACCTTC. This sequence encodes CASVKTGQGFSYTF.

The rearrangement links TRBV7-9 to TRBJ1-5, with no clear D. This CDR3 comprises 16 residues. The germline V gene encodes CDR1 SEHNR and CDR2 FQNEAQ (reference sequence). V gave up 4 bases and J gave up 4 bases, with 17 bases separating them. The DNA for the CDR3 is TGTGCCAGCAGCTCCGCTCTCTGGGGAGGGAATCAGCCCCAGCATTTT. Amino acids: CASSSALWGGNQPQHF.